This T cell receptor beta chain was observed in a study of control samples from healthy donors and cancer patients. Germline lookup yields CDR1 MRHNA and CDR2 SNTAGT. Germline trimming cut 11 bases from V and 3 bases from J; bases unmatched to any gene: 10. The CDR3 length is 14 residues. Sequencing was performed with immunoSEQ multiplex PCR; in TCRdb, only in-frame clones are kept and a portion is missing. Of 110,000 or so clones listed, roughly 80% are singletons. The specimen sequenced was blood. The chain is built from TRBV6-4 and TRBJ2-7, with TRBD2 matching over 10 bases. This clonotype was sampled from a woman aged 45 to 65 in good health. CDR3 sequence: CAARGAGGDYEQYF. The DNA for the CDR3 is TGTGCCGCCCGAGGAGCGGGGGGGGACTACGAGCAGTACTTC.